A single sample gave rise to the 14 T cell receptor beta chains below, sequenced in a study of T cells in Graves' hyperthyroidism and ophthalmopathy (dated by TCRdb to the late 2010s). Libraries were prepared through multiplex PCR. TCRdb shows the sequencer as Illumina HiSeq 2000. Amplification of TCR beta CDR3 regions was carried out from RNA transcripts. A first-round RT-PCR of the TCR CDR3 used the HTBI primer set with the Qiagen OneStep RT-PCR kit. Using fastp trimming at Q25 and MiXCR clonotype assembly, TCRdb reanalyzed the public sequencing data and kept in-frame beta chains. Records with the same CDR3 protein are collapsed into one entry carrying the most frequent genes and DNA. Within this sample are 400,000 to 550,000 distinct CDR3 sequences, with around 14% of them counted one time only. The ten largest clones add up to 15% to 20% of the sample. Sample: blood. All receptors derive from a woman aged 18-30 years with Graves' hyperthyroidism.

Ten or more counts support this clonotype. The chain links TRBV18 to TRBJ2-7, with no clear D. This CDR3 comprises 14 residues. The ends were cut back, 0 bases at V and 2 bases at J, with 8 bases in the middle. The germline CDR1 and CDR2 sequences are KGHSH and LQKENI. The CDR3 DNA reads as TGTGCCAGCTCACCACCGGACGCCCCCTACGAGCAGTACGTC. It specifies CASSPPDAPYEQYV.

There are many counts of this clonotype. This chain uses TRBV7-3 with TRBJ2-2; D is uncertain. The V gene's germline CDR1 is SGHTA and CDR2 FQGTGA. The CDR3 contains 16 residues. V was cut by 1 base and J by 1 base, with 10 bases left in between. The CDR3 region has the DNA TGTGCCAGCAGCTTAATAGCTAGTCTGAACACCGGGGAGCTGTTTTTT. Translation: CASSLIASLNTGELFF.

The rearrangement links TRBV7-2 to TRBJ1-2; D is perhaps TRBD1 (5 bases). With 5 bases removed from V and 6 bases from J, the gap between germline ends came to 13 bases. Germline V CDR1 and CDR2: SGHTA, FQGNSA. CDR3 size: 13 residues. The CDR3 nucleotides read TGTGCCAGCAGCCAATATGGGGGGGATGGCTACACCTTC. Its translation is CASSQYGGDGYTF.

At least ten counts were recorded for this clonotype. The V gene is TRBV11-2, the J gene TRBJ2-1, with TRBD2 matching over 15 bases. Germline-derived CDR1 and CDR2 are SGHAT and FQNNGV. This CDR3 is 15 amino acids long. Germline trimming cut 5 bases from V and 12 bases from J; bases unmatched to any gene: 8. CDR3 amino acids: CASSGGLAGGIVQFF. CDR3 DNA: TGTGCCAGCAGCGGGGGACTAGCGGGAGGAATTGTGCAGTTCTTC.

The genes are TRBV6-1 and TRBJ2-1; no reliable D call. V lost 5 bases, J lost 8 bases, and 16 bases lay in between. CDR1 MNHNS and CDR2 SASEGT come from the germline V gene. The length of the CDR3 is 14 residues. In DNA form, the CDR3 reads TGTGCCAGCAGTAAGGTGGCCAGGATGGATGAGCAGTTCTTC. Its protein product is CASSKVARMDEQFF.

This clonotype was picked up many times. The genes are TRBV27 and TRBJ2-7, with a possible D match to TRBD1 (5 bases). The CDR3 covers 13 residues. V was pared by 6 bases and J by 6 bases, with 15 bases between. Germline CDR1 is MNHEY and CDR2 is SMNVEV (reference sequence). The CDR3 nucleotides are TGTGCCAGCAGCTCAGGGTATTTCGGCGAGCAGTACTTC. This gives the protein CASSSGYFGEQYF.

This clonotype was seen at least ten times. This chain uses TRBV30 with TRBJ2-3; 9 nucleotides align to TRBD2. Germline V gene data show CDR1 as GTSNPN and CDR2 as SVGIG (reference sequence). After removal of 4 bases from V and 2 bases from J, the junction contained 4 bases not matched to a gene. This CDR3 comprises 14 residues. This CDR3 reads CAWTSGTNTDTQYF. The CDR3 DNA follows: TGTGCCTGGACTAGCGGGACAAACACAGATACGCAGTATTTT.

The gene calls are TRBV6-1 and TRBJ2-1, with a weak D call TRBD2 (5 bases). CDR3 length: 18 amino acids. Germline V CDR1 and CDR2: MNHNS, SASEGT. Deletions cut 5 bases from V and 2 bases from J, with 22 bases between. The CDR3: CASSYSAPGISPYNEQFF. CDR3 in DNA: TGTGCCAGCAGTTATTCGGCACCCGGGATAAGCCCCTACAATGAGCAGTTCTTC.

This clonotype showed up many times. V gene TRBV12-3 or TRBV12-4 combines with J gene TRBJ2-6, with no clear D. V was shortened by 1 base and J by 2 bases, with 3 bases between the two germline ends. The CDR3 runs 14 residues. CDR3 nucleotide sequence: TGTGCCAGCAGTTTAGGGGCTGGGGCCAACGTCCTGACTTTC. Its translation is CASSLGAGANVLTF.

The sample holds many counts of this clonotype. The J gene is TRBJ1-1, the V gene TRBV2; no clear D gene. Germline values: CDR1 SNHLY, CDR2 FYNNEI. Trimming removed 9 bases from V and 1 base from J, with 3 bases in between. The CDR3 consists of 10 residues. CDR3 in DNA: TGTGCCAGAGGGAACACTGAAGCTTTCTTT. Encoded protein: CARGNTEAFF.

This clonotype has a count of ten or more. This sequence joins TRBV2 and TRBJ1-2; D call uncertain. The V gene's germline CDR1 is SNHLY and CDR2 FYNNEI. This CDR3 is 12 amino acids long. Trimming stripped 8 bases from V and 1 base from J, with 8 bases between. The CDR3 sequence is CASLTGNYGYTF. CDR3 DNA: TGTGCCAGCCTGACGGGTAACTATGGCTACACCTTC.

As for this clonotype: It may be a read error: a sequence one base away is much more abundant. The chain joins TRBV27 to TRBJ2-6; D gene uncertain. The CDR3 is made up of 15 amino acids. In germline, CDR1 is MNHEY, CDR2 SMNVEV (reference sequence). The CDR3 region is CVSSFVSSGANVLTF. CDR3 sequence (DNA): TGTGTCAGCAGTTTCGTGAGCTCTGGGGCCAACGTCCTGACTTTC.

This clonotype was seen ten or more times. The rearrangement uses TRBV12-3 or TRBV12-4 and TRBJ2-3; possibly TRBD2 for D (6 bases). V lost 7 bases and J 0 bases, leaving 14 bases between the germline ends. CDR3 length: 15 amino acids. This chain's CDR3 is CASTQEAGSTDTQYF. Here the CDR3 DNA reads TGTGCCAGCACCCAAGAGGCGGGGAGCACAGATACGCAGTATTTT.

This clonotype was seen only a few times. The rearrangement uses TRBV20-1 and TRBJ2-1; 9 bases match TRBD2. V dropped 6 bases and J dropped 10; count of bases not matched to a gene: 7. The CDR3 is 12 residues long. CDR1 is DFQATT, CDR2 SNEGSKA, per germline (reference sequence). The CDR3 protein is CSAPGLAWEQFF. CDR3 in DNA: TGCAGTGCCCCGGGACTAGCCTGGGAGCAGTTCTTC.